These 29 T cell receptor beta chains originate from one sample sequenced in a study of T cell repertoires in cytomegalovirus infection. TCRdb processed the reads anew with MiXCR; each CDR3 protein has one entry. Among about 320,000 distinct CDR3 sequences, 8% to 9.5% were seen once, and the ten largest hold about 4.5%. The sequenced sample was PBMCs. The source is a human donor in good health (CMV status not recorded). Some clones in this sample may be carry-over from other donors' samples.

The table lists this clonotype with many counts. This chain links TRBV7-2 with TRBJ2-2; D might be TRBD2 (5 bases). CDR1 and CDR2 from the germline V gene are SGHTA and FQGNSA. Trimming took off 3 bases at V and 7 bases at J, with 15 bases between the two ends. The CDR3 is made up of 15 amino acids. CDR3 nucleotide sequence: TGTGCCAGCAGCTTGGACTCTACGAGTGTCGGGGAGCTGTTTTTT. Residues: CASSLDSTSVGELFF.

This clonotype was seen many times. The rearrangement links TRBV11-2 to TRBJ2-2, with D perhaps matching TRBD1 (5 bases). This CDR3 has 13 amino acids. CDR1 SGHAT and CDR2 FQNNGV come from the germline V gene. The germline V and J ends were trimmed by 4 bases and 4 bases, with 7 bases remaining between them. CDR3 sequence reads: CASSSGFTGELFF. For the CDR3, the DNA is TGTGCCAGCAGCTCAGGGTTCACCGGGGAGCTGTTTTTT. Filled out from reference TRBV11-2 and TRBJ2-2, the complete variable domain reads EAGVAQSPRYKIIEKRQSVAFWCNPISGHATLYWYQQILGQGPKLLIQFQNNGVVDDSQLPKDRFSAERLKGVDSTLKIQPAKLEDSAVYLCASSSGFTGELFFGEGSRLTVL.

This clonotype was observed many times. The chain joins TRBV7-2 to TRBJ1-2; D gene unclear. This CDR3 has 13 amino acids. Germline-derived CDR1 and CDR2 are SGHTA and FQGNSA. Trimming left V 4 bases short and J 2 bases short, with 8 bases between. CDR3 loop: CASSSDVNYGYTF. The CDR3 nucleotides are TGTGCCAGCAGCTCGGACGTGAACTATGGCTACACCTTC.

This clonotype was detected only a few times. In DNA form, the CDR3 reads TGTGCCAGCAGCAAGAGACTAGCGTCCTTGAATGAGCAGTTCTTC. Its translation is CASSKRLASLNEQFF. The gene calls are TRBV11-2 and TRBJ2-1; 8 nucleotides match TRBD2. The CDR3 totals 15 residues. The germline V gene encodes CDR1 SGHAT and CDR2 FQNNGV. The junction had 10 bases not matched to a gene; V was cut back by 5 bases and J by 7 bases.

The chain joins TRBV4-1 to TRBJ2-7; D is possibly TRBD1 (6 bases). The CDR3 consists of 14 residues. Germline lookup yields CDR1 MGHRA and CDR2 YSYEKL. With 4 bases removed from V and 6 bases from J, the gap between germline ends came to 16 bases. CDR3 sequence reads: CASSLLQGMAEQYF. CDR3 DNA: TGCGCCAGCAGCCTCTTACAGGGTATGGCCGAGCAGTACTTC.

This clonotype has only a few counts. The V gene is TRBV6-6, the J gene TRBJ1-4, with D unclear. The V end lost 0 bases, the J end lost 6 bases, and 2 bases lay between the germline ends. The CDR3 extends over 12 amino acids. The V gene's germline CDR1 is MNHNY and CDR2 SVGAGI (reference sequence). This chain's CDR3 is CASSYSDEKLFF. Written as DNA, the CDR3 is TGTGCCAGCAGTTACTCTGATGAAAAACTGTTTTTT.

In this sample, this clonotype turned up many times. V usage is TRBV7-2 and J usage is TRBJ2-5; TRBD2 might be the D (5 bases). The germline V gene encodes CDR1 SGHTA and CDR2 FQGNSA. V lost 3 bases and J lost 1, with 9 bases in between. The CDR3 has 14 residues. The CDR3 region is CASSFSGSQETQYF. As DNA, the CDR3 is TGTGCCAGCAGCTTCTCGGGATCCCAAGAGACCCAGTACTTC.

This clonotype was seen only a few times. This chain links TRBV2 with TRBJ2-1; TRBD2 agrees at 10 bases. There are 17 residues in the CDR3. The germline V gene encodes CDR1 SNHLY and CDR2 FYNNEI. Germline trimming cut 0 bases from V and 4 bases from J; bases unmatched to any gene: 6. For the CDR3, the DNA is TGTGCCAGCAGTGAAGCGCTTCTAGCGGGAGTATACAATGAGCAGTTCTTC. Amino acids: CASSEALLAGVYNEQFF.

V is TRBV7-3 and J is TRBJ2-5; weak D call: TRBD1 (6 bases). This CDR3 comprises 17 residues. Trimming took 5 bases from V and 3 from J, leaving 22 bases between them. Looked up from germline, CDR1 is SGHTA and CDR2 is FQGTGA. In nucleotides, the CDR3 is TGTGCCAGCAGCCTGAACCTGCGGACAGCGATAGAAGAGACCCAGTACTTC. It encodes CASSLNLRTAIEETQYF.

To note about this clonotype: The junction and the germline gene differ at one end; a read error may be behind it. This chain connects TRBV7-2 to TRBJ1-2; D remains ambiguous. Looked up from germline, CDR1 is SGHTA and CDR2 is FQGNSA. This CDR3 contains 14 residues. The CDR3 protein is CASCLVADLYGYTF. CDR3 in DNA: TGTGCCAGCTGCTTAGTGGCAGACCTCTATGGCTACACCTTC.

This clonotype appeared many times. This chain joins TRBV6-2 or TRBV6-3 and TRBJ1-1; D not certain. Germline V gene sequence: CDR1 MNHEY, CDR2 SVGEGT. The V gene lost 5 bases and the J gene lost 1 base, with 2 bases spanning the gap. The CDR3 has 11 amino acids. The CDR3 region has the DNA TGTGCCAGCAGTCCGAACACTGAAGCTTTCTTT. Residues: CASSPNTEAFF.

The V and J genes are TRBV12-3 or TRBV12-4 and TRBJ2-2; D call uncertain. V lost 3 bases to trimming and J lost 6 bases, with 2 bases between them. The CDR3 is 11 amino acids. CDR3 amino acids: CASSFSGELFF. The CDR3 DNA reads as TGTGCCAGCAGTTTTTCCGGGGAGCTGTTTTTT.

This clonotype appeared many times. The gene calls are TRBV6-5 and TRBJ2-3; D not resolved. Germline loops: CDR1 MNHEY, CDR2 SVGAGI. This CDR3 is 14 amino acids long. Deletions cut 2 bases from V and 6 bases from J, with 12 bases between. The CDR3 is CASSYESSRDTQYF. The CDR3, as DNA: TGTGCCAGCAGTTACGAGTCCTCTCGGGATACGCAGTATTTT.

This chain uses TRBV7-9 with TRBJ1-2, with 7 bases fitting TRBD1. CDR1 is SEHNR and CDR2 is FQNEAQ in the germline V gene (reference sequence). After removal of 4 bases from V and 4 bases from J, the junction contained 12 bases not matched to a gene. The CDR3 covers 16 residues. The CDR3 DNA follows: TGTGCCAGCAGCTCCCTCACAGGGGACCGTATCTATGGCTACACCTTC. This gives the protein CASSSLTGDRIYGYTF.

V is TRBV5-1 and J is TRBJ1-1, with TRBD1 matching over 9 bases. The germline V gene has CDR1 SGHRS and CDR2 YFSETQ. The CDR3 covers 17 residues. J was trimmed by 0 bases and V by 1 base; bases with no gene match: 7. The CDR3 protein is CASSLSGTGRVNTEAFF. In DNA form, the CDR3 reads TGCGCCAGCAGCTTGTCCGGGACAGGGCGGGTGAACACTGAAGCTTTCTTT.

The table lists this clonotype with a few counts. The chain couples TRBV9 to TRBJ1-1, with D tentatively TRBD1 (6 bases). V was trimmed by 4 bases and J by 7 bases, leaving 14 bases between them. Germline CDR1 and CDR2: SGDLS and YYNGEE. The CDR3 is made up of 13 amino acids. The chain's CDR3 is CASSFSGEGEAFF. Here the CDR3 DNA reads TGTGCCAGCAGCTTCTCAGGGGAAGGTGAAGCTTTCTTT.

This clonotype was counted a few times. The chain couples TRBV11-2 to TRBJ2-1; D is perhaps TRBD2 (6 bases). The CDR3 sequence is 16 residues long. The germline gives CDR1 SGHAT, CDR2 FQNNGV. Trimming took 5 bases from V and 2 from J, leaving 16 bases between them. DNA of the CDR3: TGTGCCAGCAGCAAGGGGCCTAGCGTAACCTACAATGAGCAGTTCTTC. This gives the protein CASSKGPSVTYNEQFF. The variable domain in full, with the rest retrieved from reference TRBV11-2 and TRBJ2-1, is EAGVAQSPRYKIIEKRQSVAFWCNPISGHATLYWYQQILGQGPKLLIQFQNNGVVDDSQLPKDRFSAERLKGVDSTLKIQPAKLEDSAVYLCASSKGPSVTYNEQFFGPGTRLTVL.

The chain joins TRBV28 to TRBJ2-7; 12 bases are shared with TRBD2. Unmatched junction bases numbered 12, after V lost 6 bases and J lost 3 bases. Germline values: CDR1 MDHEN, CDR2 SYDVKM. This CDR3 contains 17 residues. CDR3 bases: TGTGCCAGCAGAGGACTAGCGGGACGAGGGGTGGGCTACGAGCAGTACTTC. It yields the protein CASRGLAGRGVGYEQYF.

This clonotype was detected a few times. The genes are TRBV12-3 or TRBV12-4 and TRBJ1-1, with D hard to call. There are 11 residues in the CDR3. V gave up 3 bases and J gave up 2 bases, with 1 base separating them. This chain's CDR3 is CASSFNTEAFF. The CDR3, as DNA: TGTGCCAGCAGTTTTAACACTGAAGCTTTCTTT.

This clonotype has only a few counts. The chain is built from TRBV6-2 or TRBV6-3 and TRBJ2-7; TRBD1 is a possible D gene (6 bases). This CDR3 comprises 13 residues. V lost 6 bases, J lost 3 bases, and 12 bases lay in between. Germline-derived CDR1 and CDR2 are MNHEY and SVGEGT. CDR3 residues: CASSRQAYYEQYF. Here the CDR3 DNA reads TGTGCCAGCAGCCGACAGGCCTACTACGAGCAGTACTTC.

In this sample, this clonotype turned up many times. This rearrangement joins TRBV7-2 to TRBJ2-2; D possibly corresponds to TRBD2 (6 bases). The germline CDR1 and CDR2 sequences are SGHTA and FQGNSA. Trimming left V 5 bases short and J 3 bases short, with 10 bases between. This CDR3 spans 14 amino acids. As DNA, the CDR3 is TGTGCCAGCAGCCTTCGCGGGGACACCGGGGAGCTGTTTTTT. Translation: CASSLRGDTGELFF.

This clonotype came up many times. V gene TRBV5-1 combines with J gene TRBJ2-2; 10 bases map to TRBD2. The germline V gene has CDR1 SGHRS and CDR2 YFSETQ. The CDR3 length is 17 residues. With V trimmed by 0 bases and J by 6 bases, 8 bases remained unmatched. This CDR3 is CASSLALSGGASGELFF. CDR3 DNA: TGCGCCAGCAGCTTGGCCCTAAGCGGGGGGGCCTCCGGGGAGCTGTTTTTT.

This chain uses TRBV6-1 with TRBJ1-2; no firm D call. Trimming cost V 6 bases and J 4 bases, with 18 bases left between them. This CDR3 contains 15 residues. Germline loops: CDR1 MNHNS, CDR2 SASEGT. As DNA, the CDR3 is TGTGCCAGCAGGGAGTCGCCCTCCAACTCCTATGGCTACACCTTC. Encoded protein: CASRESPSNSYGYTF.

The chain has TRBV12-3 or TRBV12-4 and TRBJ2-5; D ambiguous. V was cut by 2 bases and J by 0 bases, with 7 bases left in between. CDR3 length: 14 residues. The CDR3 sequence: CASSLYGYQETQYF. In nucleotides, the CDR3 is TGTGCCAGCAGTTTATATGGGTACCAAGAGACCCAGTACTTC.

The table lists this clonotype with many counts. This sequence joins TRBV5-5 and TRBJ2-3, with D unresolved. The V gene's germline CDR1 is SGHKS and CDR2 YYEKEE (reference sequence). Trimming pared 0 bases from V and 2 bases from J, leaving 7 bases between. The CDR3 has 14 amino acids. CDR3 protein: CASSLVAYTDTQYF. For the CDR3, the DNA is TGTGCCAGCAGCTTGGTAGCTTACACAGATACGCAGTATTTT.

The rearrangement links TRBV6-6 to TRBJ2-1; perhaps TRBD2 as D (6 bases). Germline-derived CDR1 and CDR2 are MNHNY and SVGAGI (reference sequence). The CDR3 has 12 residues. Trimming shortened V by 3 bases and J by 10 bases, and 10 bases separated the two germline ends. The CDR3 sequence: CASSYRAGEQFF. The CDR3 bases are TGTGCCAGCAGTTATAGGGCGGGAGAGCAGTTCTTC.

This clonotype was recorded a few times. The rearrangement links TRBV4-2 to TRBJ1-6; TRBD1 matches at 8 bases. The CDR3 runs to 14 residues. Germline-derived CDR1 and CDR2 are LGHNA and YNFKEQ. J lost 10 bases, V lost 0 bases, and 2 bases had no gene match. This chain's CDR3 is CASSQDTGGSPLHF. In nucleotides, the CDR3 is TGTGCCAGCAGCCAAGATACAGGGGGATCACCCCTCCACTTT.

This clonotype was seen at least ten times. V is TRBV19 and J is TRBJ1-1, with D maybe TRBD1 (5 bases). The ends were cut back, 6 bases at V and 0 bases at J, with 11 bases in the middle. The germline gives CDR1 LNHDA, CDR2 SQIVND (reference sequence). The CDR3 extends over 14 amino acids. The CDR3 loop reads CASRDTSMNTEAFF. The CDR3, as DNA: TGTGCCAGTAGGGACACCTCCATGAACACTGAAGCTTTCTTT.

This chain connects TRBV2 to TRBJ2-3; TRBD2 might be the D (6 bases). The CDR3 runs to 14 residues. V gave up 8 bases and J gave up 6 bases, with 18 bases separating them. CDR1 and CDR2 from the germline V gene are SNHLY and FYNNEI. DNA for the CDR3: TGTGCCAGCCCCCGTAGAGGGAGCGGGGATACGCAGTATTTT. Its protein is CASPRRGSGDTQYF.